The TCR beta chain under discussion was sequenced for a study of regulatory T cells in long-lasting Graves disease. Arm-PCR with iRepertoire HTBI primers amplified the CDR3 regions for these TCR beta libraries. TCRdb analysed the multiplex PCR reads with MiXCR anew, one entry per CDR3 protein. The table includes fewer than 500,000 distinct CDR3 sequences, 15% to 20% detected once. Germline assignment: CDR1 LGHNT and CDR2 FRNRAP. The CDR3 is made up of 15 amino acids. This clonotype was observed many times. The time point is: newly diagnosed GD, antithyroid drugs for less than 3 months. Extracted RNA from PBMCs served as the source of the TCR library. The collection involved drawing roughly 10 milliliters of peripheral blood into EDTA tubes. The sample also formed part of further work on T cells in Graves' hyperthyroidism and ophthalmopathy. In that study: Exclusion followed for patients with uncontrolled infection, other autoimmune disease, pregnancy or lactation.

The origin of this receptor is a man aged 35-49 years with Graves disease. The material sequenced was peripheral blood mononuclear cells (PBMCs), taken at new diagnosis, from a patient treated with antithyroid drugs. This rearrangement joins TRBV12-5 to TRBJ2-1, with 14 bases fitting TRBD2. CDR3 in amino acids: CASGLAGGSYNEQFF. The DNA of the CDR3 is TGTGCCAGCGGACTAGCGGGAGGATCCTACAATGAGCAGTTCTTC.